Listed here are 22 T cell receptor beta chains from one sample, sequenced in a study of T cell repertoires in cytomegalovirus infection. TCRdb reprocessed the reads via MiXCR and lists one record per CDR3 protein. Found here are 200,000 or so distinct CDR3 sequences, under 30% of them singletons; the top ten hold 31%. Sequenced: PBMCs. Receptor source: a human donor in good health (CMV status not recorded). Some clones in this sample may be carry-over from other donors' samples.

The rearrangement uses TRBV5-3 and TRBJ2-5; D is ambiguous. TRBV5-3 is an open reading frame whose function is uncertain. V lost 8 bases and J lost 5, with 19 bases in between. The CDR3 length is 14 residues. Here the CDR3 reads CASSHPVGRETQYF. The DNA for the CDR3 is TGTGCCAGCAGCCATCCGGTCGGAAGGGAGACCCAGTACTTC.

CDR3 in amino acids: CSVVDRPNTEAFF. The DNA for the CDR3 is TGCAGCGTTGTGGACAGACCGAACACTGAAGCTTTCTTT. The V and J genes are TRBV29-1 and TRBJ1-1; TRBD1 is a possible D gene (6 bases). Trimming took off 4 bases at V and 1 base at J, with 10 bases between the two ends. Germline V gene sequence: CDR1 SQVTM, CDR2 ANQGSEA. The CDR3 sequence is 13 residues long.

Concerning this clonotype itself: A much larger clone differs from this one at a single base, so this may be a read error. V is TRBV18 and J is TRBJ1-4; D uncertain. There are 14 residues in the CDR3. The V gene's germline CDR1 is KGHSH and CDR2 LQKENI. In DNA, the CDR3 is TGTGCCAGCTCACCACGGGCCCTTAATGAAATACTGTTTTTT. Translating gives CASSPRALNEILFF. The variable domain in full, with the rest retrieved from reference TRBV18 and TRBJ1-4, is NAGVMQNPRHLVRRRGQEARLRCSPMKGHSHVYWYRQLPEEGLKFMVYLQKENIIDESGMPKERFSAEFPKEGPSILRIQQVVRGDSAAYFCASSPRALNEILFFGSGTQLSVL.

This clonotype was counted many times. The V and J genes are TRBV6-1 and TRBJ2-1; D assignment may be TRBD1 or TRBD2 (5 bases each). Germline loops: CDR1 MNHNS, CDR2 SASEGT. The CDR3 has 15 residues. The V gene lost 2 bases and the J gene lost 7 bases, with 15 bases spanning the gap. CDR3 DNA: TGTGCCAGCAGTGAACTGAGGGGCTTTTATAATGAGCAGTTCTTC. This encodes CASSELRGFYNEQFF.

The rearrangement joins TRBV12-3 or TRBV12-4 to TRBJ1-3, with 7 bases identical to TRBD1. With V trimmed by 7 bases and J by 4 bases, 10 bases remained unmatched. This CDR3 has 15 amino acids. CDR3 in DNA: TGTGCCAGCACCCCCGCACAGGGGATAGGAAACACCATATATTTT. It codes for CASTPAQGIGNTIYF.

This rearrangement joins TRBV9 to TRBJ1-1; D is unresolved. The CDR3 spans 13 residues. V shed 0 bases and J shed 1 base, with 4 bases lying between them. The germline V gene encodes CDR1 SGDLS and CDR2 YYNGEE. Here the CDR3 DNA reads TGTGCCAGCAGCGTAGGTTCGAACACTGAAGCTTTCTTT. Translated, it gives CASSVGSNTEAFF. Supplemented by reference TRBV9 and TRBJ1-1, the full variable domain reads DSGVTQTPKHLITATGQRVTLRCSPRSGDLSVYWYQQSLDQGLQFLIQYYNGEERAKGNILERFSAQQFPDLHSELNLSSLELGDSALYFCASSVGSNTEAFFGQGTRLTVV.

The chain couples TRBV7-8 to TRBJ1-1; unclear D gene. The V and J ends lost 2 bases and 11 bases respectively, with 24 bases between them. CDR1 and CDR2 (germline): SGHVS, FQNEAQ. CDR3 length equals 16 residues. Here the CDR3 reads CASSLMSGLVLQGAFF. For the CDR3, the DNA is TGTGCCAGCAGCTTAATGTCGGGGTTGGTTCTTCAAGGGGCTTTCTTT.

The CDR3 region has the DNA TGTGCCAGCAGTTACTCCGCAGGGAACTATGGCTACACCTTC. Protein product: CASSYSAGNYGYTF. The chain uses TRBV6-5 and TRBJ1-2; D possibly corresponds to TRBD1 (5 bases). Per germline, CDR1 MNHEY and CDR2 SVGAGI. CDR3 size: 14 residues. Between the trimmed V and J ends, which lost 0 bases and 2 bases, there was a span of 7 bases.

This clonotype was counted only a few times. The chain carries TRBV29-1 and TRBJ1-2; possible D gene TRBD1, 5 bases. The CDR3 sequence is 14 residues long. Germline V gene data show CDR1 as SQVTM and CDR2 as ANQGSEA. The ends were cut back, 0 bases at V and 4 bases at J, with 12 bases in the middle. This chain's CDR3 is CSVEESGYSYGYTF. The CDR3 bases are TGCAGCGTTGAAGAATCAGGGTATAGCTATGGCTACACCTTC.

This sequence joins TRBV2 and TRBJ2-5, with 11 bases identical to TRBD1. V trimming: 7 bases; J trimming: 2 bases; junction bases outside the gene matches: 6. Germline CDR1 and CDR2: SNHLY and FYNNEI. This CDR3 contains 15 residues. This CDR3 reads CASTPGTGGQETQYF. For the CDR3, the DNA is TGTGCCAGCACACCGGGGACAGGGGGACAAGAGACCCAGTACTTC.

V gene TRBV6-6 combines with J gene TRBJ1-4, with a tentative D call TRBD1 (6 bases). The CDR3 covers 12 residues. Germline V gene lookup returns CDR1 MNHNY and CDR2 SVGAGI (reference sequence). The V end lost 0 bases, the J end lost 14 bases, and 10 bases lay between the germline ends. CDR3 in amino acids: CASSYSRGGLFF. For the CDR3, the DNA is TGTGCCAGCAGTTACTCGAGGGGGGGCCTGTTTTTT.

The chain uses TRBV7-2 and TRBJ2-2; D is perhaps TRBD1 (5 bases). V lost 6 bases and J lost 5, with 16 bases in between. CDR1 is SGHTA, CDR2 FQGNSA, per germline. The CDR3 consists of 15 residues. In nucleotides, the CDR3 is TGTGCCAGCAGTAAGAGCAGGGCGAGGACCGGGGAGCTGTTTTTT. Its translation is CASSKSRARTGELFF.

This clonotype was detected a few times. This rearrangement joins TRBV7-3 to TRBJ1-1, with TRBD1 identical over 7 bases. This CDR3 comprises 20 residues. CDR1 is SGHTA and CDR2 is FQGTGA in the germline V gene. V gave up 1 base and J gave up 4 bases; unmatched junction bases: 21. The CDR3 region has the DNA TGTGCCAGCAGCTTAAGAGGAGTGGAGCGGACAGGAGGGTCGGGCACTGAAGCTTTCTTT. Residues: CASSLRGVERTGGSGTEAFF.

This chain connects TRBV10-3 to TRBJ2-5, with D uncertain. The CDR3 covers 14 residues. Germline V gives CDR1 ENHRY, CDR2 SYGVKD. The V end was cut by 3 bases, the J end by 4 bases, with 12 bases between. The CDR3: CAISESNGRETQYF. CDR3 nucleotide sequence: TGTGCCATCAGTGAAAGTAATGGAAGAGAGACCCAGTACTTC.

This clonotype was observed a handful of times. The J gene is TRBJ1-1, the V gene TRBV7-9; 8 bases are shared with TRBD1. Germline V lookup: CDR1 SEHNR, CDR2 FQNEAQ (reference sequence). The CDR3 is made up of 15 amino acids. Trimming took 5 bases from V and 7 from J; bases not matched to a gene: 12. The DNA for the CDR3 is TGTGCCAGCAGCCTAGACAGGGGACCCGAGGATGAAGCTTTCTTT. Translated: CASSLDRGPEDEAFF.

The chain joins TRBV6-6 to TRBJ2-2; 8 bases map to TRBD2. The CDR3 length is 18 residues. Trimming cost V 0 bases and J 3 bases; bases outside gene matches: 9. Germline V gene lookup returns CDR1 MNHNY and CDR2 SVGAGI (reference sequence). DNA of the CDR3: TGTGCCAGCAGTTACTCGAGTCGGGGGGGCGCGGACACCGGGGAGCTGTTTTTT. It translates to CASSYSSRGGADTGELFF.

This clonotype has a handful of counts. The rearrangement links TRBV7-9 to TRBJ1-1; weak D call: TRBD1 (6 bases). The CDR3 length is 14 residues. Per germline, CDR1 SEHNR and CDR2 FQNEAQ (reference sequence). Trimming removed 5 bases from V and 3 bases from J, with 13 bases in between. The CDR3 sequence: CASSTEAGDTEAFF. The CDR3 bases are TGTGCCAGCAGCACAGAGGCAGGGGACACTGAAGCTTTCTTT.

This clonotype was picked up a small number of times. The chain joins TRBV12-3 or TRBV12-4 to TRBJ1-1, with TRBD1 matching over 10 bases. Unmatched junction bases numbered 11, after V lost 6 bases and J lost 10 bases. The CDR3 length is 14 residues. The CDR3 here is CASSQLGTGEAAFF. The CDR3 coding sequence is TGTGCCAGCAGCCAACTTGGGACAGGGGAGGCAGCTTTCTTT.

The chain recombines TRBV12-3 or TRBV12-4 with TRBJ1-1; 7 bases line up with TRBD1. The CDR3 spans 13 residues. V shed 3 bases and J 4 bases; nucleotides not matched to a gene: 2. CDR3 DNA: TGTGCCAGCAGTTTTAGGGGGCCCACTGAAGCTTTCTTT. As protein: CASSFRGPTEAFF.

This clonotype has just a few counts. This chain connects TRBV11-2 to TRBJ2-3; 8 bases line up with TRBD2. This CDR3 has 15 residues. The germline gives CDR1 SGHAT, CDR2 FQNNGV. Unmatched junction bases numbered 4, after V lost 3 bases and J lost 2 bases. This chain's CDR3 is CASSFQRGFTDTQYF. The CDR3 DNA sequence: TGTGCCAGCAGCTTCCAGCGGGGGTTCACAGATACGCAGTATTTT.

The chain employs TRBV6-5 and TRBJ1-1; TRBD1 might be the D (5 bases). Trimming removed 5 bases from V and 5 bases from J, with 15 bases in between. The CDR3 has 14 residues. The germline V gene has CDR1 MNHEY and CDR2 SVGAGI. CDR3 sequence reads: CASSPQGVETEAFF. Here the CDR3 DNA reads TGTGCCAGCAGTCCTCAAGGGGTAGAGACTGAAGCTTTCTTT.

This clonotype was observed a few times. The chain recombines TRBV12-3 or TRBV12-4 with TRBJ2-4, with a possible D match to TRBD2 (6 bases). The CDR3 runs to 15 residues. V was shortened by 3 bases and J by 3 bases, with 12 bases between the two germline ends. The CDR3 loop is CASSFSGTDKNIQYF. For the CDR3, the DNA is TGTGCCAGCAGTTTTAGCGGTACAGACAAAAACATTCAGTACTTC.